What follows describes a single T cell receptor (beta chain). These data belong to a study of CD8 T cells in Susac syndrome. The CDR3 totals 14 residues. Trimming shortened V by 4 bases and J by 0 bases, and 11 bases separated the two germline ends. Germline CDR1 is SGDLS and CDR2 is YYNGEE. RNA was extracted with the RNeasy kit, and a quantity of about 0.45 to 1 ug was reverse transcribed using random hexamers. TCRdb reprocessed the immunoSEQ multiplex PCR reads with MiXCR, giving one entry per CDR3 protein. The repertoire holds more than 95,000 distinct CDR3 sequences, with 93% as singletons. The sequence was collected from a human donor with multiple sclerosis. The chain recombines TRBV9 with TRBJ2-7; D gene uncertain. Sequenced: CD4+ T cells from PBMCs. The DNA for the CDR3 is TGTGCCAGCAGCTCCGGCAGCCCCTCCTACGAGCAGTACTTC. It translates to CASSSGSPSYEQYF.